This T cell receptor (beta chain) emerged from a study of blood T cell repertoires in COVID-19 (dated by TCRdb to about 2020). About the full investigation: Collaborator samples came from the United States, Italy and Spain and covered acute and convalescent phases of COVID-19. The prospective study material was composed of cDNA or gDNA derived from T cells, B-cell-depleted T cells, or PBMCs. The dataset comprised deeply sampled blood TCRbeta repertoires from subjects exposed to, actively infected with, or recovered from COVID-19. The repertoires were made available in a free public database intended to serve as a resource for research on the immune response to SARS-CoV-2. Samples were obtained from the ongoing ImmuneRACE study (first 160 participants) and from roughly 1,300 subjects provided by 6 global collaborators. Nearly every sample came with metadata listing a de-identified subject ID, COVID-19 status, age in years and sex. Where HLA class I and class II types were available, the types were taken from metadata supplied by the sample provider, not from assay-based typing. General study outcomes and caveats: How much clinical and demographic metadata was included differed by source and by participant, and the metadata was provided uncurated.

From the cysteine up to the phenylalanine, the CDR3 has a length of 15 residues. Of the read, only the CDR3 DNA is kept; its 45 bases are in frame from base 1. CDR1 and CDR2, per the germline V gene, are SGHRS and YFSETQ. Clipping removes 4 bases from V and 0 bases from J, with 6 as the unmatched junction base count. With respect to this clone: Its antigen remains undetermined. Per-base qualities were not stored, and no clone one base away is much larger.

The collaborating institutions used their own protocols to collect whole blood in K2EDTA tubes. For TCRbeta analysis, collaborators shipped samples in one of three forms: frozen whole blood, isolated PBMCs, or DNA extracted from either of those sample types. TCRbeta CDR3 regions were amplified from genomic DNA by means of the immunoSEQ Assay, a bias-controlled multiplex PCR. In the original analysis: The number of nucleated cells in each sample was estimated from the amplification of reference gene primers within the assay. To quantify the absolute abundance of each unique TCRbeta CDR3 rearrangement, sequence reads were collapsed and filtered. For each sample, productive Simpson clonality was calculated by taking the square root of Simpson's diversity index across productive rearrangements. The clones in this table, taken by TCRdb from immuneACCESS, are in-frame only. Not every clone is retained; where verified, under half of the shortfall comes from an unresolved V gene, and the cause of the rest is unknown. V and J calls and clone size are those listed in that table; D and trimming were worked out from the DNA. Within this sample are tens of thousands of clones, with 88% of them counted one time only. The ten largest make up around a tenth of the sample.

Input material: peripheral blood. The clonotype was recovered from a human donor in a cohort sampled during active COVID-19. The sequence joins TRBV5-1 to TRBJ1-1; TRBD1 matches 7 bases in the middle. This receptor has the CDR3 CASSGGQTMNTEAFF. The base sequence is TGCGCCAGCAGCGGGGGACAGACCATGAACACTGAAGCTTTCTTT.